This T cell receptor beta chain was captured in a study of blood T cells in healthy people across ages. Germline V CDR1 and CDR2: SGHAT, FQNNGV. The J segment lost 5 bases and the V segment lost 0 bases, leaving 9 bases of the junction unmatched. The CDR3 is 16 amino acids. It was with a sample-barcoded 5' primer and a J-beta primer mix that a second PCR of roughly 7 to 12 cycles was run. A single record per CDR3 protein comes from TCRdb applying MiXCR to the 5' RACE reads. The sample includes fewer than 2,000,000 distinct CDR3 sequences, 30% to 40% of them seen just once. This clonotype was seen only a few times.

The receptor was derived from a human donor in good health. The sample taken for sequencing was blood. The chain is built from TRBV11-2 and TRBJ2-5; 7 nucleotides line up with TRBD2. The CDR3 DNA is TGTGCCAGCAGCTTAGATAGCAGCGGGGTCGGGGAGACCCAGTACTTC. This gives the protein CASSLDSSGVGETQYF.